This T cell receptor beta chain emerged from a study of cytomegalovirus exposure and HLA in healthy donors (dated by TCRdb to about 2017). Turning to the overall study: An earlier analysis of approximately 600 of the donors reported 276 Gb of sequence data and some 100 million unique TCR beta sequences from about 200 million T cells. Approximately 300 gigabases of sequencing data and around 88 million unique TCR sequences made up an early release that covered fewer than 650 HLA-typed donors. The genetic ancestry cluster associated with self-reported Caucasian donors included around four fifths of the roughly 380 genotyped donors. The study was designed to test whether signatures of past pathogen exposure could be identified by cataloging public T cell receptors. Using immunosequencing, the study profiled T cell repertoires from approximately 700 subjects and related those repertoires to cytomegalovirus serostatus. Along with the approximately 700-subject first cohort, a separate validation cohort of 120 different subjects was used. The study combined high-throughput TCR immunosequencing, statistical association of individual TCRs with disease status, and machine learning to predict cytomegalovirus infection status. In a later analysis, previously published TCR beta repertoires from some 640 donors were re-analyzed and high-resolution HLA genotyping was added so that TCR occurrence patterns could be studied. In the later analysis, no new phenotypic data were used to find candidate immune exposures; instead, reliance was placed on TCR beta sequences and their occurrence across donors. In an earlier analysis of a few hundred of the donors, high-throughput TCR beta sequencing was used to judge whether each TCR beta V gene segment behaved as functional or pseudogenic. Donor age, sex, ethnicity and CMV serostatus were compiled alongside the repertoire data. A later genetic analysis took genome-wide SNP genotypes for about 55% of the 666 donors and used that subset as a discovery cohort. All discovery cohort repertoires had been generated on a single sequencing platform. Both class I and class II loci were covered by HLA typing, at four-digit resolution. Typing coverage differed by locus: A, B, C, DRB1 and DQB1 were typed in roughly 620-640 donors, DQA1 in about 550, DPA1 in over 600, and DPB1 in about 450. Five DR-DQ haplotypes were handled as single units for association and clustering, since linkage in the cohort was strong. On average, around 230,000 unique TCR beta nucleotide sequences were sequenced per donor among about 400 genotyped donors of the cohort, with roughly 18% of those sequences being non-productive. The investigation overall reported the following: A further reported finding was that TCR beta sequences accurately predicted the HLA-A and HLA-B alleles for most subjects in the first cohort. Specific HLA alleles were associated with over 15,000 TCR beta sequences at a false discovery rate of 0.05 in a later analysis. In both the original and validation cohorts, the classifier was reported to diagnose cytomegalovirus status with high specificity and sensitivity. Correlated functional status among segregating V segments might be attributable to linkage disequilibrium, but an unknown experimental factor could not be ruled out. Most CMV-associated TCR beta chains appeared to be HLA-restricted in a later analysis, and the HLA associations seemed to be driven largely by CMV exposure. Sequencing depth was assumed to be roughly uniform across donors in the presence/absence analyses, though that assumption may not hold. Because the 87-base-pair reads could not distinguish some IMGT-functional V segments, including TRBV6-2 and TRBV6-3, those segments were excluded. A few of the identified cytomegalovirus-associated TCR beta chains were confirmed in vitro to be specific for cytomegalovirus antigens. The earlier analysis of about 600 of the donors excluded roughly 16 rarely observed V segments, including chromosome 9 orphons, because counts were too low. A cluster of highly shared sequence variants was judged likely to represent a technical artifact of the sequencing pipeline. According to a later analysis, TCR association rates differed among HLA loci, with DRB1 alleles showing the most associated TCRs and HLA-C alleles showing the fewest. In an earlier analysis of several hundred of the donors, most TCR beta V segments were observed in productive rearrangements about 90% or about 30% of the time, broadly matching IMGT annotations. A later genetic analysis reported fewer N-insertions in productive TCRs among donors in an Asian-associated ancestry cluster than the roughly 620-donor mean. When HLA alleles, especially DR and DQ, strongly co-occurred, TCR associations were difficult to assign to individual alleles. Because HLA typing was unavailable for some donors at each locus, only the typed subset was used in association tests. A later analysis found that HLA-associated TCR beta chains were more clonally expanded and had lower generation probabilities than equally common non-associated chains. The authors suggested that the approach could potentially be extended to other disease states and immunological phenotypes. In a later genetic analysis, a missense DCLRE1C variant was associated with V-gene and J-gene trimming of TCR beta chains, and the association was replicated in an independent cohort. The only immune exposure information available for the cohort was CMV serostatus. Most TCR sequences were seen in very few donors, while some public TCRs were found in many individuals. The study listed 164 TCR beta chains as associated with cytomegalovirus. Only TCR beta chains were sequenced in this cohort, and the absence of alpha or paired-chain data limited detectable features. According to a later analysis, parvovirus B19, influenza, CMV and Epstein-Barr virus appeared linked to several top co-occurrence clusters.

Receptor libraries were prepared by the immunoSEQ multiplex PCR assay. The multiplex PCR relied on a mix of 60 forward primers for TCR Vbeta segments and 13 reverse primers for TCR Jbeta segments. The CDR3 region of rearranged TCR beta genes was amplified from genomic DNA by a multiplex PCR assay. The Illumina HiSeq System was used to sequence the amplified TCR beta libraries as 87-base-pair reads. For the original study's pipeline: A later analysis tallied about 77 million unique TCR beta chains across the 666 repertoires, and approximately 12 million of those chains were shared by two or more donors. A nearest-neighbor algorithm error-corrected the raw reads and collapsed the reads into unique sequences, merging closely related sequences to remove PCR and sequencing errors. V, D and J gene segments were assigned by aligning CDR3 sequences to IMGT reference sequences. For a sequence to be retained, a match of at least six nucleotides to both a V gene segment and a J gene segment was required. A rearrangement counted as productive if the CDR3 had no stop codons and remained in frame with V and J, and every other rearrangement counted as non-productive. Following IMGT convention, CDR3 was defined as the stretch from the second conserved V-encoded cysteine up to the conserved J-encoded phenylalanine. The earlier analysis of more than 450 of the donors excluded sequences that lacked an unambiguous match to a single V gene segment. In an earlier analysis of 587 of the donors, V segments were called functional above 56.7% productive rearrangements and were called segregating when the between-donor standard deviation exceeded 5%. A statistical classification framework was developed to diagnose cytomegalovirus status using the catalog of TCR beta chain sequences. In a later analysis, TCR nucleotide sequences were compared against IMGT/GENE-DB human TR gene sequences so that V and J genes could be assigned. The TCRdist pipeline was used in a later analysis to assign CDR3 sequences and most-parsimonious VDJ recombination scenarios. In a later analysis, every TCR beta chain was defined by the combination of its CDR3 amino acid sequence and its V-gene family, and reads without a unique V-gene family were dropped. To address suspected cross-contamination and a sequencing artifact, a later analysis removed 550 to 750 highly shared, low-generation-probability nucleotide sequences. In a later analysis, a clonal expansion index for each public chain was calculated from normalized within-repertoire ranks of inferred template counts. In a later analysis, generation probabilities were computed with a VDJ recombination model fitted to out-of-frame rearrangements, and the resulting probabilities were checked against IGoR. Hypergeometric tests were used in a later analysis to score TCR-TCR, TCR-HLA and TCR-CMV co-occurrence, with a repertoire-size bias correction applied to the TCR pairs. A later analysis estimated false discovery rates by permuting HLA or CMV assignments 20 times. In a later analysis, co-occurring TCRs were grouped using DBSCAN, with TCRdist sequence similarity added in when clustering inside HLA-allele-positive subsets. For co-occurrence clustering, repertoires with fewer than 30,000 or more than 120,000 public chains were excluded, along with roughly five repertoires with anomalous nucleotide sharing. The table comes from immuneACCESS by way of TCRdb, which keeps in-frame sequences with V and J called. Part of the clones is missing from these tables; in studies checked, under half for an unresolved V gene and the rest for unknown reasons. V, J and clone size reflect that table, while D and trimming were determined from the DNA. The sample has 90,000 to 100,000 clones on record, roughly three fifths of them singletons. The ten largest clones represent roughly 3.9% of the sample.

From the germline V gene, CDR1 is SGHTA and CDR2 is FQGNSA. The junction shows trimming of 1 base on V and 5 bases on J, plus 15 bases between the germline ends. There are 16 amino acids in the CDR3, from cysteine to phenylalanine inclusive. Only the CDR3 DNA stays, 48 bases, in frame from base 1. With regard to this clone: Its antigen has not been determined. Per-nucleotide qualities are absent, and no much larger clonotype sits a single base away.

The cohort was made up of roughly 670 healthy bone marrow donors. At the time of sampling, every cohort member was nominally healthy, though immune exposures that went unrecorded were likely present. The donor tested CMV seronegative and was one of the 352 seronegative cohort members. A peripheral blood sample was collected from each donor, and TCR beta sequencing was performed on peripheral blood mononuclear cells. The Qiagen DNeasy Blood Extraction Kit was used to extract genomic DNA from the blood cell samples. This clonotype was obtained from a man aged 25-40 years in good health and CMV-seronegative. Sequences were obtained from PBMCs. The chain uses TRBV7-2 and TRBJ1-5; matching of 5 bases hints at TRBD1 as the D gene. The CDR3 sequence is CASSLEGRVRDQPQHF. The bases are TGTGCCAGCAGCTTAGAAGGCAGGGTCCGGGATCAGCCCCAGCATTTT.